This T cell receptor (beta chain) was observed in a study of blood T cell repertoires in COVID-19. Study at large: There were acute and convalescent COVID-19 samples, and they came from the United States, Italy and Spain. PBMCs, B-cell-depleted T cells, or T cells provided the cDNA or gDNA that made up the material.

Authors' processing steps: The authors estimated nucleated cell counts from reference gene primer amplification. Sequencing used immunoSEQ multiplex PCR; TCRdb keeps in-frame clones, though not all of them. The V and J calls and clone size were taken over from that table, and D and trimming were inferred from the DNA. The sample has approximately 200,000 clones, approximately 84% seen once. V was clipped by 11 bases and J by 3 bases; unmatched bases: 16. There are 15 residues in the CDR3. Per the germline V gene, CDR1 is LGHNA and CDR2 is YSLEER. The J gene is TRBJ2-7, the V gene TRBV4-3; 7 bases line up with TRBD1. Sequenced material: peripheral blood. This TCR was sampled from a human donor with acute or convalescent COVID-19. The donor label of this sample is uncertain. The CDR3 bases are TGCGCCGGTAGAGATGGGACAGTTAATTTCTACGAGCAGTACTTC. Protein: CAGRDGTVNFYEQYF.